The sequence of this T cell receptor beta chain was determined in a study of radiation and T cells in renal cell carcinoma. Profiling relied on immunoSEQ multiplex PCR, and the TCRdb table lists in-frame clones only, not all of them. The sample has about 170,000 clones, less than 90% seen once. The V and J ends lost 0 bases and 10 bases respectively, with 11 bases between them. This CDR3 region has 12 residues. CDR1 is SGHRS, CDR2 YFSETQ, per germline. Noted time point: blood 4 weeks post-SBRT, at nephrectomy. Treatment described: 15 Gy SBRT to primary tumor, nephrectomy 4 weeks later. This TCR was sampled from a woman in her 50s with renal cell carcinoma. Specimen: blood, collected from a patient whose treatment included radiotherapy and nephrectomy. The genes are TRBV5-1 and TRBJ2-7; perhaps TRBD2 as D (6 bases). The CDR3 loop is CASSLEAGLQYF. CDR3 coding DNA: TGCGCCAGCAGCTTGGAAGCCGGACTACAGTACTTC.